Each of the 4 T cell receptor beta chains below was sequenced from the same sample in a study of blood T cell repertoires in COVID-19. Produced via immunoSEQ multiplex PCR; TCRdb's table is partial and in-frame only. The sample holds over 250,000 clones; approximately 85% are singletons and the top ten take approximately 10%. Sequencing was performed on peripheral blood. Source of these receptors: a woman between 65 and 79 years old with acute or convalescent COVID-19.

The genes are TRBV5-1 and TRBJ2-7, with 8 bases aligning to TRBD2. The ends lost 3 bases at V and 3 bases at J; junction bases unmatched: 8. CDR1 is SGHRS and CDR2 is YFSETQ in the germline V gene. This CDR3 region has 15 residues. The chain's CDR3 is CASSSVGGTSYEQYF. The DNA of the CDR3 is TGCGCCAGCAGCTCGGTCGGCGGGACTAGCTACGAGCAGTACTTC. The whole variable domain, filled in from reference TRBV5-1 and TRBJ2-7, reads KAGVTQTPRYLIKTRGQQVTLSCSPISGHRSVSWYQQTPGQGLQFLFEYFSETQRNKGNFPGRFSGRQFSNSRSEMNVSTLELGDSALYLCASSSVGGTSYEQYFGPGTRLTVT.

The genes are TRBV5-6 and TRBJ1-6; TRBD1 matches at 10 bases. V lost 2 bases to trimming and J lost 11 bases; unmatched junction nucleotides: 7. The CDR3 length is 15 residues. Germline V gene data show CDR1 as SGHDT and CDR2 as YYEEEE. In nucleotides, the CDR3 is TGTGCCAGCAGCTTCTGGGACAGGGGTAAGACACCCCTCCACTTT. It translates to CASSFWDRGKTPLHF.

In nucleotides, the CDR3 is TGTGCCAGTAACGACCGCGGGGTAGAGGCACCCCTCCACTTT. Its protein product is CASNDRGVEAPLHF. The chain combines TRBV19 with TRBJ1-6; D gene ambiguous. CDR1 and CDR2 (germline): LNHDA, SQIVND (reference sequence). V lost 7 bases and J lost 11, with 18 bases in between. CDR3 length: 14 residues. Full variable domain (rest looked up from reference TRBV19 and TRBJ1-6): DGGITQSPKYLFRKEGQNVTLSCEQNLNHDAMYWYRQDPGQGLRLIYYSQIVNDFQKGDIAEGYSVSREKKESFPLTVTSAQKNPTAFYLCASNDRGVEAPLHFGNGTRLTVT.

The chain has TRBV5-6 and TRBJ2-2; 10 bases line up with TRBD2. CDR1 and CDR2 from the germline V gene are SGHDT and YYEEEE. The CDR3 spans 16 residues. With V trimmed by 0 bases and J by 8 bases, 7 bases remained unmatched. The CDR3: CASSLVSTSGAGELFF. The CDR3 bases are TGTGCCAGCAGCTTGGTATCAACTAGCGGGGCTGGGGAGCTGTTTTTT.